Shown below are 29 T cell receptor beta chains from a single sample sequenced in a study of CD8 T cells in Susac syndrome (dated by TCRdb to between 2018 and 2021). The library was obtained by the immunoSEQ multiplex PCR assay. RNA was extracted using the RNeasy kit, and about 0.5 to 1 ug of the RNA was reverse transcribed with random hexamers. Through fastp at Q25 and MiXCR, TCRdb rebuilt clones from the public reads, retaining in-frame beta chains. Records with the same CDR3 protein are collapsed into one entry carrying the most frequent genes and DNA. The sample records tens of thousands of distinct CDR3 sequences, roughly 93% of which are singletons. Approximately 0.54% of the sample belongs to the ten largest clones. Sample: CD8+ T cells from PBMCs. These receptor sequences come from a human donor in good health.

V and J are TRBV3-1 and TRBJ2-7; 12 bases align to TRBD2. The CDR3 is made up of 16 amino acids. V shed 0 bases and J 9 bases; nucleotides not matched to a gene: 9. Germline-derived CDR1 and CDR2 are LGHDT and YNNKEL (reference sequence). CDR3 bases: TGTGCCAGCAGCCAAGATCTTCTAGCGGGAGGGCCTCGGCAGTACTTC. Translated, it gives CASSQDLLAGGPRQYF.

The V gene is TRBV7-8, the J gene TRBJ2-7; the D is unclear. The CDR3 loop spans 19 amino acids. Germline CDR1 and CDR2: SGHVS and FQNEAQ. V lost 4 bases and J lost 5, with 30 bases in between. In nucleotides, the CDR3 is TGTGCCAGCAGCTCCTCCAGGATAGACGGGCCAGAGAAAGGAGACGAGCAGTACTTC. Its protein is CASSSSRIDGPEKGDEQYF.

The rearrangement links TRBV19 to TRBJ2-7, with TRBD2 as a possible D gene (6 bases). The germline CDR1 and CDR2 sequences are LNHDA and SQIVND (reference sequence). Trimming cost V 5 bases and J 0 bases, with 11 bases left between them. The CDR3 is 14 residues long. CDR3 protein: CASSAGRFSYEQYF. The CDR3 nucleotides are TGTGCCAGTAGTGCGGGACGGTTCTCCTACGAGCAGTACTTC.

The chain uses TRBV4-1 and TRBJ2-1, with D maybe TRBD2 (5 bases). The CDR3 is made up of 13 amino acids. Per the germline V gene, CDR1 is MGHRA and CDR2 is YSYEKL. Trimming pared 3 bases from V and 4 bases from J, leaving 7 bases between. The CDR3 is CASSHLAYNEQFF. CDR3 in DNA: TGCGCCAGCAGCCATCTAGCTTACAATGAGCAGTTCTTC.

The rearrangement links TRBV27 to TRBJ2-3; D remains unclear. Trimming shortened V by 9 bases and J by 2 bases, and 12 bases separated the two germline ends. The CDR3 runs 13 residues. Germline CDR1 and CDR2: MNHEY and SMNVEV (reference sequence). CDR3 nucleotides: TGTGCCAGTCGTCCAAGTTTCACAGATACGCAGTATTTT. The encoded protein is CASRPSFTDTQYF.

V usage is TRBV5-1 and J usage is TRBJ1-2; D call uncertain. Germline V lookup: CDR1 SGHRS, CDR2 YFSETQ. Trimming shortened V by 4 bases and J by 8 bases, and 21 bases separated the two germline ends. The CDR3 is made up of 15 amino acids. The CDR3 DNA is TGCGCCAGCAGCCTAATCCCCGCCGGGGAAAAGGGCTACACCTTC. Its translation: CASSLIPAGEKGYTF.

The V gene is TRBV27, the J gene TRBJ1-5, with D unresolved. Trimming took 3 bases from V and 6 from J, leaving 6 bases between them. The CDR3 has 12 residues. Germline CDR1 and CDR2: MNHEY and SMNVEV (reference sequence). The CDR3 reads CASSFWGQPQHF. The CDR3 DNA reads TGTGCCAGCAGTTTTTGGGGTCAGCCCCAGCATTTT.

V gene TRBV29-1 combines with J gene TRBJ2-2; D remains unclear. This CDR3 has 11 amino acids. Germline CDR1 and CDR2: SQVTM and ANQGSEA. V lost 5 bases to trimming and J lost 7 bases, with 8 bases between them. The CDR3 nucleotides read TGCAGCGTTTTGGACGGCGGGGAGCTGTTTTTT. As protein: CSVLDGGELFF.

The J gene is TRBJ2-1, the V gene TRBV2; TRBD2 might be the D (5 bases). Trimming removed 2 bases at V and 1 base at J, with 15 bases between. Germline CDR1 and CDR2: SNHLY and FYNNEI. There are 17 residues in the CDR3. CDR3 coding DNA: TGTGCCAGCAGTGAAACCCCAACTAGACCTTCCTACAATGAGCAGTTCTTC. This codes for CASSETPTRPSYNEQFF.

V usage is TRBV3-1 and J usage is TRBJ2-3; tentatively, D is TRBD2 (7 bases). Germline V gene lookup returns CDR1 LGHDT and CDR2 YNNKEL (reference sequence). V dropped 3 bases and J dropped 1 base, with 11 bases sitting between them. This CDR3 is built from 15 residues. The chain's CDR3 is CASSHWEGGTDTQYF. CDR3 DNA sequence: TGTGCCAGCAGCCACTGGGAGGGGGGCACAGATACGCAGTATTTT.

This rearrangement joins TRBV19 to TRBJ2-1; D may be TRBD1 or TRBD2 (5 bases each). Germline V lookup: CDR1 LNHDA, CDR2 SQIVND (reference sequence). This CDR3 has 15 amino acids. Trimming left V 4 bases short and J 4 bases short, with 14 bases between. CDR3 DNA: TGTGCCAGTAGTACTTTTGAGGGACCTTACAATGAGCAGTTCTTC. Its protein is CASSTFEGPYNEQFF. The full variable domain, rest sourced from reference TRBV19 and TRBJ2-1, is DGGITQSPKYLFRKEGQNVTLSCEQNLNHDAMYWYRQDPGQGLRLIYYSQIVNDFQKGDIAEGYSVSREKKESFPLTVTSAQKNPTAFYLCASSTFEGPYNEQFFGPGTRLTVL.

This chain uses TRBV2 with TRBJ1-2; no reliable D call. The CDR3 covers 16 residues. Trimming stripped 3 bases from V and 7 bases from J, with 21 bases between. Germline-derived CDR1 and CDR2 are SNHLY and FYNNEI. The DNA of the CDR3 is TGTGCCAGCAGTGAGGGGTGGGAAACTACCACCGGTGGCTACACCTTC. Translation gives CASSEGWETTTGGYTF.

The J gene is TRBJ1-1, the V gene TRBV2; D is perhaps TRBD1 (5 bases). V lost 7 bases to trimming and J lost 1 base, with 10 bases between them. Germline V gives CDR1 SNHLY, CDR2 FYNNEI. This CDR3 has 13 amino acids. Here the CDR3 reads CASKGRANTEAFF. DNA of the CDR3: TGTGCCAGCAAGGGGCGGGCGAACACTGAAGCTTTCTTT.

This chain links TRBV19 with TRBJ2-1, with a weak D call TRBD2 (5 bases). Trimming took off 11 bases at V and 6 bases at J, with 17 bases between the two ends. The CDR3 totals 13 residues. Germline lookup yields CDR1 LNHDA and CDR2 SQIVND (reference sequence). The DNA of the CDR3 is TGTGCCGGGAGCGCGGTCTGGGGCAATGAGCAGTTCTTC. This encodes CAGSAVWGNEQFF.

The chain has TRBV12-3 or TRBV12-4 and TRBJ2-5; 8 bases fit TRBD1. Trimming cost V 5 bases and J 1 base; bases outside gene matches: 3. This CDR3 has 14 residues. Here the CDR3 DNA reads TGTGCCAGCAGTCCCACAGGGGGCCAAGAGACCCAGTACTTC. Amino acid sequence: CASSPTGGQETQYF.

The CDR3, as DNA: TGTGCCAGCAGCTGGACACGGGCCGCCGAGCAGTACTTC. This sequence encodes CASSWTRAAEQYF. The gene calls are TRBV14 and TRBJ2-7; D is perhaps TRBD1 (5 bases). Trimming stripped 5 bases from V and 6 bases from J, with 14 bases between. Per the germline V gene, CDR1 is SGHDN and CDR2 is FVKESK. The CDR3 totals 13 residues.

The chain links TRBV7-9 to TRBJ2-7; 9 bases agree with TRBD1. The CDR3 sequence is 15 residues long. Germline V gene sequence: CDR1 SEHNR, CDR2 FQNEAQ (reference sequence). V was pared by 1 base and J by 5 bases, with 6 bases of the junction left unmatched. CDR3 DNA sequence: TGTGCCAGCAGCTTAGAACAGGGGGCTAAGAACGAGCAGTACTTC. It codes for CASSLEQGAKNEQYF. Combining the CDR3 with reference TRBV7-9 and TRBJ2-7 gives the whole variable domain DTGVSQNPRHKITKRGQNVTFRCDPISEHNRLYWYRQTLGQGPEFLTYFQNEAQLEKSRLLSDRFSAERPKGSFSTLEIQRTEQGDSAMYLCASSLEQGAKNEQYFGPGTRLTVT.

The CDR3, as DNA: TGTGCCAGCAGTTTGCAGGGGGCGACTTACGAGCAGTACTTC. It yields the protein CASSLQGATYEQYF. The chain links TRBV27 to TRBJ2-7, with 8 nucleotides matching TRBD1. The V gene end was trimmed by 3 bases and the J gene end by 4 bases; junction bases not matched to a gene: 5. This CDR3 comprises 14 residues. Per the germline V gene, CDR1 is MNHEY and CDR2 is SMNVEV (reference sequence).

The chain couples TRBV20-1 to TRBJ2-3; possible D gene TRBD2, 6 bases. V dropped 3 bases and J dropped 5 bases, with 27 bases sitting between them. CDR1 DFQATT and CDR2 SNEGSKA come from the germline V gene (reference sequence). The CDR3 length is 18 residues. The CDR3 region has the DNA TGCAGTGCTAGTTCTAGCGTGGTAGAGAGGGAGGTCATAGATACGCAGTATTTT. The encoded protein is CSASSSVVEREVIDTQYF.

The V and J genes are TRBV29-1 and TRBJ2-7, with unresolved D. Germline CDR1 SQVTM, CDR2 ANQGSEA. The CDR3 has 12 residues. V was trimmed by 2 bases and J by 3 bases, leaving 8 bases between them. The CDR3: CSVEMGFYEQYF. CDR3 DNA sequence: TGCAGCGTTGAAATGGGATTCTACGAGCAGTACTTC.

This clonotype has a handful of counts. The rearrangement joins TRBV29-1 to TRBJ2-7; a weak D match, TRBD1 (5 bases). Looked up from germline, CDR1 is SQVTM and CDR2 is ANQGSEA. The CDR3 consists of 14 residues. The V end lost 6 bases, the J end lost 5 bases, and 20 bases lay between the germline ends. CDR3 amino acids: CSVYGQGERHEQYF. The CDR3 DNA sequence: TGCAGCGTGTATGGGCAGGGCGAACGGCACGAGCAGTACTTC.

This clonotype was seen more than once but under ten times. This chain joins TRBV19 and TRBJ1-2; D might be TRBD1 (5 bases). The V gene lost 6 bases and the J gene lost 0 bases, with 23 bases spanning the gap. Germline V gives CDR1 LNHDA, CDR2 SQIVND (reference sequence). This CDR3 region has 18 residues. CDR3 in amino acids: CASSNEGKALVANYGYTF. The DNA of the CDR3 is TGTGCCAGTAGCAACGAGGGGAAAGCTTTGGTAGCTAACTATGGCTACACCTTC.

The J gene is TRBJ1-1, the V gene TRBV7-2; D is ambiguous. The CDR3 runs to 14 residues. From germline, CDR1 is SGHTA and CDR2 FQGNSA. The germline V and J ends were trimmed by 3 bases and 5 bases, with 13 bases remaining between them. The CDR3 here is CASSFETTLTEAFF. The DNA for the CDR3 is TGTGCCAGCAGCTTTGAGACGACCCTGACTGAAGCTTTCTTT.

The rearrangement uses TRBV29-1 and TRBJ1-2; no firm D call. Looked up from germline, CDR1 is SQVTM and CDR2 is ANQGSEA. Between the trimmed V and J ends, which lost 4 bases and 6 bases, there was a span of 6 bases. The CDR3 has 10 amino acids. The CDR3 DNA sequence: TGCAGCGTTGGAGTGGATGGCTACACCTTC. Its translation: CSVGVDGYTF.

This clonotype was observed once. The V call is TRBV28, the J call TRBJ2-2; a weak D match, TRBD1 (5 bases). CDR3 length: 15 residues. The V and J ends lost 2 bases and 3 bases respectively, with 10 bases between them. Germline assignment: CDR1 MDHEN and CDR2 SYDVKM. CDR3 coding DNA: TGTGCCAGCAGTTTAGGGCAGGGTGACACCGGGGAGCTGTTTTTT. As protein: CASSLGQGDTGELFF.

This rearrangement joins TRBV9 to TRBJ2-3, with 9 positions matching TRBD2. Per the germline V gene, CDR1 is SGDLS and CDR2 is YYNGEE. There are 15 residues in the CDR3. V gave up 4 bases and J gave up 4 bases; unmatched junction bases: 7. The CDR3 DNA is TGTGCCAGCAGCTCCCTCGCGGGAGGGTCAGATACGCAGTATTTT. It encodes CASSSLAGGSDTQYF.

The chain has TRBV20-1 and TRBJ1-5; D is undetermined. Trimming pared 4 bases from V and 2 bases from J, leaving 12 bases between. Germline loops: CDR1 DFQATT, CDR2 SNEGSKA (reference sequence). This CDR3 comprises 14 residues. CDR3 nucleotide sequence: TGCAGTGCTACTGGGTTGGCTGGCAATCAGCCCCAGCATTTT. Translating it yields CSATGLAGNQPQHF.

The chain carries TRBV25-1 and TRBJ2-1; 8 bases align to TRBD1. Germline V gene lookup returns CDR1 MGHDK and CDR2 SYGVNS. Trimming cost V 3 bases and J 10 bases; bases outside gene matches: 8. The CDR3 length is 14 residues. In nucleotides, the CDR3 is TGTGCCAGCAGTGATGAACAGGGGGATTGGGAGCAGTTCTTC. It specifies CASSDEQGDWEQFF. Drawing the rest from reference TRBV25-1 and TRBJ2-1, the complete variable domain is EADIYQTPRYLVIGTGKKITLECSQTMGHDKMYWYQQDPGMELHLIHYSYGVNSTEKGDLSSESTVSRIRTEHFPLTLESARPSHTSQYLCASSDEQGDWEQFFGPGTRLTVL.

The chain links TRBV4-1 to TRBJ1-5; TRBD1 is a possible D gene (5 bases). V lost 1 base and J lost 7, with 11 bases in between. This CDR3 region has 14 residues. Germline-derived CDR1 and CDR2 are MGHRA and YSYEKL. This chain's CDR3 is CASSQGRVEQPQHF. In DNA form, the CDR3 reads TGCGCCAGCAGCCAAGGCAGGGTTGAACAGCCCCAGCATTTT.